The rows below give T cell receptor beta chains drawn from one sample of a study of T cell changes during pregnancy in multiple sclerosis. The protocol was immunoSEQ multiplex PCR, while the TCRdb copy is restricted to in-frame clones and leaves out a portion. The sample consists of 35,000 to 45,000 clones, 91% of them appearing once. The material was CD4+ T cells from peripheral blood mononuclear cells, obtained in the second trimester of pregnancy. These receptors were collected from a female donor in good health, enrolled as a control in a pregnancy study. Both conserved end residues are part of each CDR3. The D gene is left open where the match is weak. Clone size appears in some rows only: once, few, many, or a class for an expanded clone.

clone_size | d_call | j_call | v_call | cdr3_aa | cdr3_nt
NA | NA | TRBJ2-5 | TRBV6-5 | CASSIPTGTQYF | TGTGCCAGCAGTATCCCCACGGGGACCCAGTACTTC
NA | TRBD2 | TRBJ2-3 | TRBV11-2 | CASSSGGADTQYF | TGTGCCAGCAGCTCCGGGGGGGCAGATACGCAGTATTTT
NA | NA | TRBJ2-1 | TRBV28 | CASGTTVGSYNEQFF | TGTGCCAGCGGAACTACGGTTGGGTCCTACAATGAGCAGTTCTTC
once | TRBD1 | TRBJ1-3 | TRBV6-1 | CASSDRTGGENTIYF | TGTGCCAGCAGTGATCGGACAGGGGGCGAAAACACCATATATTTT
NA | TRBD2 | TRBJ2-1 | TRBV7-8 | CASSSRAGPNEQFF | TGTGCCAGCAGCTCCCGAGCGGGACCCAATGAGCAGTTCTTC
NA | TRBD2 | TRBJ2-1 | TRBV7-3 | CASSLSSTRGGHEQFF | TGTGCCAGCAGCTTAAGCTCTACGCGGGGGGGCCATGAGCAGTTCTTC
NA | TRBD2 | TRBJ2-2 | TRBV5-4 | CASSLGRGYTGELFF | TGTGCCAGCAGCTTAGGGCGGGGGTACACCGGGGAGCTGTTTTTT
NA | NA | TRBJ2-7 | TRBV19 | CASSRVEGMSYEQYF | TGTGCCAGTAGTAGGGTGGAGGGTATGTCCTACGAGCAGTACTTC
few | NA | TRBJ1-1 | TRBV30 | CAWGRGRNTEAFF | TGTGCCTGGGGCAGAGGGCGGAACACTGAAGCTTTCTTT
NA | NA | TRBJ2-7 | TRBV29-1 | CSVATAEEQYF | TGCAGCGTGGCGACAGCCGAGGAGCAGTACTTC
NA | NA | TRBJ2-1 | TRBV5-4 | CASSLPGTSQFF | TGTGCCAGCAGCCTGCCGGGGACTTCACAGTTCTTC
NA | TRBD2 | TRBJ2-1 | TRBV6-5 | CASSPGGGYNEQFF | TGTGCCAGCAGCCCGGGAGGGGGGTACAATGAGCAGTTCTTC
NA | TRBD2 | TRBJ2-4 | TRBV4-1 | CASSQSRLGGVNIQYF | TGCGCCAGCAGCCAATCACGGCTGGGGGGGGTAAACATTCAGTACTTC
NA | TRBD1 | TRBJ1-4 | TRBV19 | CASKDRVEEKLFF | TGTGCCAGTAAGGACAGGGTCGAAGAAAAACTGTTTTTT
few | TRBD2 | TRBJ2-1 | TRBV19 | CASSIRTSGRNEQFF | TGTGCCAGTAGTATTCGGACTAGCGGGAGGAATGAGCAGTTCTTC
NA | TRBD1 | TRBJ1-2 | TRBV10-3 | CASYIQGAISPGYTF | TGTGCCAGCTATATTCAGGGGGCGATCAGTCCTGGCTACACCTTC